Sequencing of this TCR beta chain was carried out in a study of Tregs in tolerant kidney transplant recipients. Whole-study results and caveats: Antigen-driven expansion was suggested because donor-specific Tregs expanded more than all Tregs in tolerant patients.

A remark on this clone: Its antigen is still unknown. The read ends 3 residues before the CDR3 terminus; that terminus is restored from the germline J gene. This sample includes further DNA sequences coding for the same CDR3.

The CDR3 is 13 amino acids. Unmatched junction bases numbered 3, after V lost 1 base and J lost 4 bases. CDR1 is DFQATT, CDR2 SNEGSKA, per germline (reference sequence). Clones were read by immunoSEQ multiplex PCR, and TCRdb kept only the in-frame ones, dropping some. This sample contains 45,000 to 55,000 clones. The clonotype comes from a human donor who received a combined kidney and bone marrow transplant. This sequence joins TRBV20-1 and TRBJ2-7; 8 bases match TRBD2. The sequencing used CD4+ T cells from blood, collected before the transplant. The CDR3 region is CSARVAGFYEQYF. The CDR3 bases that were read are TGCAGTGCTAGAGTAGCGGGGTTTTACGAG.